The entry that follows covers one TCR beta chain sequence. Its antigen is still unknown. Within one base of it there is no much larger clone, and no base qualities were kept. The immunoSEQ Assay, a bias-controlled multiplex PCR, was used to amplify TCRbeta CDR3 regions from genomic DNA. Per the original workflow: The number of nucleated cells in each sample was estimated by amplification of reference gene primers within the assay. Sequence reads were collapsed and filtered to measure the absolute abundance of every unique TCRbeta CDR3 rearrangement. For each sample, productive Simpson clonality was calculated by taking the square root of Simpson's diversity index across productive rearrangements. This immuneACCESS table, as held by TCRdb, lists in-frame sequences with V and J called but not all clones. Of the missing ones, under half trace to an unresolved V gene in checked studies; the others have no known cause. That table furnishes V, J and clone size, whereas the DNA furnished D and trimming. This sample lists over 90,000 clones; around 84% were detected once. The ten largest clonotypes hold 4% to 5.5% of the sample.

Each collaborating institution followed its own protocols to collect whole blood in K2EDTA tubes. Collaborator samples were shipped for TCRbeta analysis as frozen whole blood, isolated PBMCs, or DNA extracted from either sample type. This record belongs to a study of blood T cell repertoires in COVID-19 (dated by TCRdb to about 2020). Study-wide context: The collaborator samples originated in the United States, Italy and Spain and spanned the acute and convalescent phases of COVID-19. The prospective study material was composed of cDNA or gDNA derived from T cells, B-cell-depleted T cells, or PBMCs. The dataset comprised deeply sampled blood TCRbeta repertoires from subjects exposed to, actively infected with, or recovered from COVID-19. The repertoires were released in a freely available public database meant as a resource for research on the immune response to SARS-CoV-2. The samples were drawn from two sources: the first 160 participants of the ongoing ImmuneRACE study, and 1,254 subjects contributed by 6 global collaborators. Nearly every sample came with metadata listing a de-identified subject ID, COVID-19 status, age in years and sex. Where available, HLA class I and class II types were taken from metadata supplied by the sample provider and were not determined by assay-based typing.

From cysteine to phenylalanine, the CDR3 is 13 amino acids long. Just the 39-base CDR3 DNA is kept, in frame starting at base 1. In the germline V gene, CDR1 corresponds to SGHNT and CDR2 to YENEEA. Trimming at the junction amounts to 3 bases on V and 5 bases on J, and the germline ends lie 8 bases apart. Here is what the overall study found, with its caveats: The quantity of clinical and demographic metadata differed by source and by participant and was supplied without curation.

The sequence links TRBV11-3 to TRBJ2-4; no D gene can be assigned with confidence. The source of this sequence is a human donor in a cohort sampled during active COVID-19. The specimen was peripheral blood. CDR3 sequence: CASSFGAENIQYF. The DNA sequence follows: TGTGCCAGCAGCTTCGGAGCAGAAAACATTCAGTACTTC.